The present T cell receptor (beta chain) was sequenced within a study of blood T cell repertoires in COVID-19. Overall study context: Material from acute and convalescent COVID-19 was sourced from the United States, Italy and Spain. T cells, B-cell-depleted T cells, or PBMCs provided the cDNA or gDNA that served as material.

As handled by the study authors: Counts of nucleated cells, estimated from reference gene primer amplification, were obtained. Sequencing used immunoSEQ multiplex PCR; TCRdb keeps in-frame clones, though not all of them. The D gene and trimming were derived from the DNA, and the V and J assignments and clone size from that table. The sample includes approximately 270,000 clones, around 88% of them seen just once. CDR1 and CDR2 (germline): SGDLS, YYNGEE. CDR3 length: 15 amino acids. V was shortened by 3 bases and J by 0 bases, with 10 bases between the two germline ends. Sequencing input: peripheral blood. The rearrangement joins TRBV9 to TRBJ1-3; tentatively, D is TRBD1 (6 bases). The TCR was taken from an elderly man with acute or convalescent COVID-19. The CDR3 DNA is TGTGCCAGCAGCGCGACAGGAAACTCTGGAAACACCATATATTTT. It is translated as CASSATGNSGNTIYF.